Below, one TCR beta chain is given with its context. The data were obtained in a study of blood T cell repertoires in COVID-19. Study context: T cells, B-cell-depleted T cells, or PBMCs supplied cDNA or gDNA.

The CDR3 is 14 residues long. Germline assignment: CDR1 LNHDA and CDR2 SQIVND (reference sequence). Trimming removed 6 bases from V and 0 bases from J, with 12 bases in between. Authors' methods: Reference gene primer amplification gave estimated nucleated cell counts. TCRdb keeps only in-frame clones here, not all; method: immunoSEQ multiplex PCR. The DNA was the basis for D and trimming; V, J and clone size are from that table. Counted here are fewer than 200,000 clones, 75% to 80% occurring once; the ten biggest clones make up about 28%. The sequenced sample was peripheral blood. The sequence was obtained from a woman in her seventies with acute or convalescent COVID-19. V usage is TRBV19 and J usage is TRBJ2-7; D is undetermined. The CDR3 region has the DNA TGTGCCAGTAGAGTTAGCCGCACCTCCTACGAGCAGTACTTC. It is translated as CASRVSRTSYEQYF.